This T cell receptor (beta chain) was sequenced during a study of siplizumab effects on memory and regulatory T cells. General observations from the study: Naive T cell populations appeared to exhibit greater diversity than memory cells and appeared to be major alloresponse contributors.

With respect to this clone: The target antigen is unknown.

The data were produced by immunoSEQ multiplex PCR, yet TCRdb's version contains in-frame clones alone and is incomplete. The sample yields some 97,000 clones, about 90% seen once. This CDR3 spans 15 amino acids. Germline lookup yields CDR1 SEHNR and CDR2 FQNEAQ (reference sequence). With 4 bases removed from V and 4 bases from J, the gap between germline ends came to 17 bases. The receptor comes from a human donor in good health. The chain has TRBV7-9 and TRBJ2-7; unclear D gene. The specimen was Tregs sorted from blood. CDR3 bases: TGTGCCAGCAGCTCCGACTCATCAAGGAATTACGAGCAGTACTTC. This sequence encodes CASSSDSSRNYEQYF.